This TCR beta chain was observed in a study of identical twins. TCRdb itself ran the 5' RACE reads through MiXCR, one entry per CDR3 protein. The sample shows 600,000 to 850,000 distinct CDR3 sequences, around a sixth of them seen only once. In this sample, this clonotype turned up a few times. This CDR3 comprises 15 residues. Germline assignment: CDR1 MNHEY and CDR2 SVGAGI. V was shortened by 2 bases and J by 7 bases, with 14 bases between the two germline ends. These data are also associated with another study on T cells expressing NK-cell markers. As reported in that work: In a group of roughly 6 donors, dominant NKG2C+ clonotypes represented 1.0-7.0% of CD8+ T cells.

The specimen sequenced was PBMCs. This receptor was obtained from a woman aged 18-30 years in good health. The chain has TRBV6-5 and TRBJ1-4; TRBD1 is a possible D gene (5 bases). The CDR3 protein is CASSYGVGEGEKLFF. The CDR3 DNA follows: TGTGCCAGCAGTTACGGGGTGGGGGAAGGTGAAAAACTGTTTTTT.